This T cell receptor beta chain is drawn from a study of monozygotic twins with inflammatory bowel disease. Study results and caveats: For IBD, no single strong associated signal or clonotype was supported. Lower sharing of clonotypes with other individuals was seen in IBD patients than in healthy twins. This was most marked in patients showing signs of disease activity.

The germline V gene encodes CDR1 SGHKS and CDR2 YYEKEE (reference sequence). The CDR3 sequence is 12 residues long. With respect to this clonotype: The antigen is undetermined.

Template-switch reactions added UMIs with a 6-nucleotide sample barcode. No DNA is given; TCRdb re-called the 5' RACE reads and lists each CDR3 protein once. Recorded for this sample: about 300,000 distinct CDR3 sequences. This sequence was found in a human donor with ulcerative colitis or Crohn's disease, or a healthy co-twin of an affected twin (not recorded which). The rearrangement uses TRBV5-5 and TRBJ2-7; TCRdb's D call, TRBD1, is unchecked because there is no DNA. Sequencing was performed on blood. The CDR3: CASSAPTYEQYF.